These 13 T cell receptor beta chains share one sample of origin, sequenced in a study of shared clonotypes between healthy human individuals. Naive CD8 populations comprised CD45RO-negative cells positively selected for CCR7, excluding terminally differentiated effector memory CD45RA+ cells. Generated by immunoSEQ multiplex PCR, the TCRdb table keeps only in-frame clones and is missing some. The sample comprises millions of clones, roughly 94% of which are singletons, and about 1.1% rests with the top ten. Sequenced sample: naive CD8+ T cells sorted from blood. These receptors were taken from a man aged 18 to 35 in good health.

On this clone itself: The identical CDR3 is also encoded by other nucleotide sequences in the sample. The chain employs TRBV19 and TRBJ2-7; TRBD1 aligns across 11 bases. Germline V CDR1 and CDR2: LNHDA, SQIVND (reference sequence). There are 12 residues in the CDR3. V lost 9 bases, J lost 3 bases, and 1 base stayed unmatched. The CDR3 region has the DNA TGTGCCAGCGGGACAGGGGGCTACGAGCAGTACTTC. This encodes CASGTGGYEQYF.

The rearrangement links TRBV7-2 to TRBJ2-7; the D is unclear. The CDR3 runs to 13 residues. Trimming cost V 1 base and J 3 bases, with 7 bases left between them. Germline CDR1 is SGHTA and CDR2 is FQGNSA. CDR3 nucleotides: TGTGCCAGCAGCTTAGATGGTCTCTACGAGCAGTACTTC. Translation: CASSLDGLYEQYF.

The chain couples TRBV6-5 to TRBJ1-2; D not certain. Germline lookup yields CDR1 MNHEY and CDR2 SVGAGI. The CDR3 loop spans 13 amino acids. V was cut by 5 bases and J by 4 bases, with 11 bases left in between. CDR3 residues: CASSEGQFYGYTF. In nucleotides, the CDR3 is TGTGCCAGCAGTGAAGGGCAATTCTATGGCTACACCTTC.

A single count supports this clone. J is TRBJ2-7 and V is TRBV9; D is perhaps TRBD2 (5 bases). Looked up from germline, CDR1 is SGDLS and CDR2 is YYNGEE. The ends were cut back, 3 bases at V and 1 base at J, with 11 bases in the middle. The CDR3 runs 14 residues. For the CDR3, the DNA is TGTGCCAGCAGCGCGGGGTCCCCGTCCTACGAGCAGTACTTC. It yields the protein CASSAGSPSYEQYF.

The genes are TRBV30 and TRBJ1-2; 7 bases match TRBD1. This CDR3 has 13 amino acids. Germline CDR1 and CDR2: GTSNPN and SVGIG (reference sequence). Unmatched junction bases numbered 6, after V lost 2 bases and J lost 6 bases. CDR3 in amino acids: CAWSNGRGDGYTF. CDR3 coding DNA: TGTGCCTGGAGTAATGGCAGGGGGGATGGCTACACCTTC.

This chain uses TRBV27 with TRBJ2-1, with a tentative D call TRBD2 (6 bases). CDR3 length: 15 residues. CDR1 MNHEY and CDR2 SMNVEV come from the germline V gene (reference sequence). The germline V and J ends were trimmed by 5 bases and 0 bases, with 11 bases remaining between them. CDR3: CASSPYGSSYNEQFF. The CDR3 DNA reads TGTGCCAGCAGTCCGTACGGGAGCTCCTACAATGAGCAGTTCTTC.

The DNA of the CDR3 is TGTGCCAGCAGCGATACTACAGGAATCTCTGGAAACACCATATATTTT. It codes for CASSDTTGISGNTIYF. The chain links TRBV13 to TRBJ1-3; weak D call: TRBD1 (5 bases). Germline CDR1 reads PRHDT; CDR2 reads FYEKMQ (reference sequence). The CDR3 contains 16 residues. Between the trimmed V and J ends, which lost 5 bases and 0 bases, there was a span of 14 bases.

This chain uses TRBV27 with TRBJ2-3, with TRBD2 matching 9 bases. Germline CDR1 MNHEY, CDR2 SMNVEV (reference sequence). The CDR3 covers 15 residues. The junction had 5 bases not matched to a gene; V was cut back by 3 bases and J by 4 bases. The DNA for the CDR3 is TGTGCCAGCAGTTTCTACTTAGCGGGGGCAGATACGCAGTATTTT. It translates to CASSFYLAGADTQYF.

The V gene is TRBV12-5, the J gene TRBJ1-5; D gene ambiguous. This CDR3 contains 12 residues. Between the trimmed V and J ends, which lost 1 base and 6 bases, there was a span of 4 bases. Germline V gene data show CDR1 as LGHNT and CDR2 as FRNRAP. The CDR3 region has the DNA TGTGCTAGTGGTTTGGGGGGTCAGCCCCAGCATTTT. This codes for CASGLGGQPQHF.

This clone was observed a single time. The rearrangement joins TRBV4-2 to TRBJ1-2; a weak D match, TRBD1 (6 bases). The CDR3 loop spans 17 amino acids. The germline CDR1 and CDR2 sequences are LGHNA and YNFKEQ. With 3 bases removed from V and 4 bases from J, the gap between germline ends came to 21 bases. The DNA for the CDR3 is TGTGCCAGCAGCCATCCCGGACAGCCGACCAACTTCTATGGCTACACCTTC. Its translation: CASSHPGQPTNFYGYTF.

The chain carries TRBV7-9 and TRBJ2-3, with unresolved D. The V and J ends lost 5 bases and 2 bases respectively, with 20 bases between them. The CDR3 runs 17 residues. Germline CDR1 reads SEHNR; CDR2 reads FQNEAQ (reference sequence). In DNA, the CDR3 is TGTGCCAGCAGCCTAATCCGACCCCCCATTCTCACAGATACGCAGTATTTT. Protein sequence: CASSLIRPPILTDTQYF.

The V call is TRBV30, the J call TRBJ2-2; 9 bases match TRBD1. The junction had 10 bases not matched to a gene; V was cut back by 5 bases and J by 6 bases. Germline-derived CDR1 and CDR2 are GTSNPN and SVGIG (reference sequence). The CDR3 contains 15 residues. The CDR3 DNA is TGTGCCTGGGACCGGGACAGGGCGTTCCCCGGGGAGCTGTTTTTT. Amino acids: CAWDRDRAFPGELFF.

V usage is TRBV10-3 and J usage is TRBJ2-2; no firm D call. From germline, CDR1 is ENHRY and CDR2 SYGVKD. The V gene lost 11 bases and the J gene lost 5 bases, with 9 bases spanning the gap. The CDR3 consists of 11 residues. The DNA for the CDR3 is TGTGCCGTAGATGGGACCGGGGAGCTGTTTTTT. Its protein is CAVDGTGELFF.